The rows below give T cell receptor beta chains drawn from one sample of a study of shared clonotypes between healthy human individuals. Data came from immunoSEQ multiplex PCR; TCRdb stores just in-frame clones and leaves some out. This table has more than 500,000 clones, approximately 96% appearing once. Input material: naive CD8+ T cells sorted from blood. Source of these receptors: a woman aged 25 to 45 in good health. CDR3s include the opening cysteine and the closing phenylalanine or tryptophan. D genes are given only for firm matches. Clone size appears in some rows only: once, few, many, or a class for an expanded clone.

d_gene	v_gene	abundance	j_gene	CDR3aa	CDR3nt
TRBD2	TRBV5-4	NA	TRBJ2-7	CASSLGSSGSLEQYF	TGTGCCAGCAGCTTGGGGTCTAGCGGGAGCTTAGAGCAGTACTTC
NA	TRBV27	NA	TRBJ1-1	CASSLLPEAFF	TGTGCCAGCAGTTTATTACCTGAAGCTTTCTTT
NA	TRBV11-2	NA	TRBJ2-7	CASSLASGEQYF	TGTGCCAGCAGCTTGGCCTCGGGCGAGCAGTACTTC
NA	TRBV7-9	NA	TRBJ2-7	CASSPLGAPHEQYF	TGTGCCAGCAGCCCCCTGGGGGCTCCCCACGAGCAGTACTTC
NA	TRBV19	once	TRBJ2-2	CASSIEGHRTNTGELFF	TGTGCCAGTAGTATAGAGGGGCACCGGACGAACACCGGGGAGCTGTTTTTT
TRBD2	TRBV9	NA	TRBJ2-7	CASSLAGGSDEQYF	TGTGCCAGCAGCTTAGCGGGAGGGTCCGACGAGCAGTACTTC
NA	TRBV9	NA	TRBJ2-7	CASSPGTEEYEQYF	TGTGCCAGCAGCCCCGGGACTGAGGAGTACGAGCAGTACTTC
NA	TRBV5-6	NA	TRBJ2-3	CASSWGALDTQYF	TGTGCCAGCAGCTGGGGGGCTTTGGATACGCAGTATTTT
TRBD1	TRBV6-5	NA	TRBJ2-2	CASSATGETGELFF	TGTGCCAGCAGTGCCACAGGGGAAACCGGGGAGCTGTTTTTT
NA	TRBV7-9	NA	TRBJ1-4	CASSLVDRHNEKLFF	TGTGCCAGCAGCTTAGTTGACCGCCATAATGAAAAACTGTTTTTT
NA	TRBV15	NA	TRBJ2-1	CATRSNRYNEQFF	TGTGCCACCCGTTCCAACCGTTACAATGAGCAGTTCTTC
NA	TRBV7-9	NA	TRBJ2-7	CASVPEFPYEQYF	TGTGCCAGCGTACCTGAGTTCCCCTACGAGCAGTACTTC
NA	TRBV30	once	TRBJ2-7	CAWSVAGFEQYF	TGTGCCTGGAGTGTTGCGGGGTTCGAGCAGTACTTC
TRBD2	TRBV28	NA	TRBJ2-7	CASSFGTSGSYEQYF	TGTGCCAGCAGTTTTGGGACTAGCGGATCCTACGAGCAGTACTTC
NA	TRBV4-1	NA	TRBJ2-7	CASSDLGDEQYF	TGCGCCAGCAGCGACCTTGGGGACGAGCAGTACTTC
NA	TRBV28	NA	TRBJ2-7	CASSSRLGRRLSYEQYF	TGTGCCAGCAGTTCTCGCCTCGGGCGGCGACTCTCCTACGAGCAGTACTTC
NA	TRBV9	NA	TRBJ2-7	CASGDEQYF	TGTGCCAGCGGTGACGAGCAGTACTTC
TRBD1	TRBV7-9	NA	TRBJ2-3	CASSWLGGDTQYF	TGTGCCAGCAGCTGGCTAGGGGGCGATACGCAGTATTTT
TRBD1	TRBV7-9	NA	TRBJ2-7	CASSSQGARYEQYF	TGTGCCAGCAGCTCACAGGGGGCGCGGTACGAGCAGTACTTC
NA	TRBV28	NA	TRBJ2-7	CASTRGKKQYF	TGTGCCAGCACCAGGGGCAAGAAGCAGTACTTC
NA	TRBV27	NA	TRBJ1-5	CASSLQGSGEPQHF	TGTGCCAGCAGTTTACAAGGGTCTGGGGAGCCCCAGCATTTT
NA	TRBV7-8	NA	TRBJ2-3	CASSASVQRRDTQYF	TGTGCCAGCAGCGCTAGCGTCCAGAGACGAGATACGCAGTATTTT
NA	TRBV2	NA	TRBJ1-1	CASSEVKPEAFF	TGTGCCAGCAGTGAAGTTAAACCTGAAGCTTTCTTT
NA	TRBV9	NA	TRBJ2-2	CASSTNTGELFF	TGTGCCAGCAGCACGAACACCGGGGAGCTGTTTTTT
NA	TRBV9	NA	TRBJ2-7	CASSVVGAGEQYF	TGTGCCAGCAGCGTAGTAGGGGCGGGGGAGCAGTACTTC
TRBD2	TRBV19	NA	TRBJ2-2	CASSTGLAYTNTGELFF	TGTGCCAGTAGTACCGGACTAGCATATACGAACACCGGGGAGCTGTTTTTT
NA	TRBV28	NA	TRBJ2-7	CASSGAGPYEQYF	TGTGCCAGCAGTGGGGCGGGGCCCTACGAGCAGTACTTC
TRBD1	TRBV7-9	NA	TRBJ2-5	CASSLGGTGLGETQYF	TGTGCCAGCAGCCTAGGAGGGACAGGGTTGGGAGAGACCCAGTACTTC
NA	TRBV28	NA	TRBJ1-3	CASMPWGETSGNTIYF	TGTGCCAGCATGCCCTGGGGAGAAACCTCTGGAAACACCATATATTTT
TRBD1	TRBV13	NA	TRBJ1-1	CASSGAGQGITEAFF	TGTGCCAGCAGCGGGGCCGGACAGGGGATCACTGAAGCTTTCTTT
NA	TRBV27	NA	TRBJ2-7	CASSFSATYEQYF	TGTGCCAGCAGTTTCTCTGCCACCTACGAGCAGTACTTC
TRBD1	TRBV28	NA	TRBJ2-1	CASSPDRGKSEQFF	TGTGCCAGCAGTCCGGACAGGGGAAAGAGTGAGCAGTTCTTC
TRBD2	TRBV14	NA	TRBJ2-7	CASSPRGLAGGYEQYF	TGTGCCAGCAGCCCCAGAGGACTAGCGGGAGGCTACGAGCAGTACTTC
NA	TRBV30	NA	TRBJ1-1	CAWSGGLGNTEAFF	TGTGCCTGGAGTGGGGGTTTGGGGAACACTGAAGCTTTCTTT
NA	TRBV9	once	TRBJ1-4	CASSTGTPVSNEKLFF	TGTGCCAGCAGCACCGGGACTCCCGTATCAAATGAAAAACTGTTTTTT
TRBD2	TRBV27	NA	TRBJ2-3	CASSLLAGTDTQYF	TGTGCCAGCAGTTTACTAGCGGGGACAGATACGCAGTATTTT
NA	TRBV13	NA	TRBJ1-6	CASSVEGGSPLHF	TGTGCCAGCAGCGTAGAGGGGGGTTCACCCCTCCACTTT
TRBD1	TRBV4-1	NA	TRBJ2-7	CASSPPKGASSYEQYF	TGCGCCAGCAGCCCCCCTAAGGGGGCTTCTTCCTACGAGCAGTACTTC
TRBD1	TRBV27	NA	TRBJ2-7	CASSLIVGTGVSEQYF	TGTGCCAGCAGTTTAATCGTCGGGACAGGAGTCTCCGAGCAGTACTTC
NA	TRBV29-1	NA	TRBJ2-3	CSVEGISDTQYF	TGCAGCGTTGAAGGCATCTCCGATACGCAGTATTTT
TRBD1	TRBV30	NA	TRBJ1-1	CAWERGQGYTEAFF	TGTGCCTGGGAGAGGGGACAGGGGTACACTGAAGCTTTCTTT